This T cell receptor beta chain derives from a study of T cells expressing NK-cell markers (dated by TCRdb to about 2020). Context from the whole study: Three sorted T-cell subsets (CD3+CD56+NKG2C+, CD3+CD56+NKG2C- and CD3+CD56-NKG2C+) from about 8 donors had their TCR beta-chain repertoires profiled. Sequencing of the libraries produced 2 x 150 bp reads on Illumina HiSeq 2000/2500, MiSeq or NextSeq. Seven of the eight sequenced donors were HCMV-seropositive and one was HCMV-seronegative. The study sequenced eight donors, all healthy volunteers chosen at random: three men and five women.

To determine HCMV serostatus, a commercial ELISA kit was used to detect HCMV-specific IgG in serum. Peripheral blood mononuclear cells were isolated from blood by Ficoll density gradient centrifugation. Overall study results and their limits: Those dominant clonotypes were again the most abundant among CD3+CD56-NKG2C+ cells in a few donors, at about 28.3-65%. It remained unclear whether the expanded NKG2C-expressing T cell clones were specific for HCMV antigens. In a handful of donors, the dominant CD3+CD56+NKG2C+ clonotypes ranked among the top 10 CD8+ clonotypes, making up about 1.0-7.5% of CD8+ T cells.

Sequenced using an Illumina HiSeq 2000. TCR beta cDNA libraries were prepared using 5'RACE template switching, which introduced a universal primer site and unique molecular identifiers. cDNA synthesis was primed from the TCR beta constant segment, followed by two successive PCR amplification steps. Per the authors' processing: MIGEC was used to demultiplex reads and group reads by UMI, and MiTCR was used to assemble and quantify clonotypes. To exclude erroneous sequences, only TCR cDNA sequences supported by at least two reads were retained. The tcR package was used for downstream repertoire analysis, and clonotypes were matched across fractions by CDR3 nucleotide sequence plus V segment. VDJmatch was used to annotate antigen specificity against VDJdb, with one amino acid substitution in CDR3 allowed. With the reads reprocessed by TCRdb, a single entry stands for each CDR3 protein sequence and no DNA is reported. The V and J calls and clone size are TCRdb's, not the authors'. The table held for this sample gives 200,000 to 300,000 distinct CDR3 sequences. Under 0.5% of the sample belongs to the ten largest clones.

With regard to this clonotype: Its antigen remains undetermined.

This clonotype was obtained from a man aged 18 to 29 in good health. Donor details come from another sample of the same person, matched by shared clones. Sequences were obtained from blood T cells: a sorted CD56 or NKG2C T cell subset, CD4+ or CD8+ T cells, or bulk PBMC T cells (not recorded which).

The CDR3 sequence is CASSFSSGSDGNTGELFF. The chain employs TRBV7-6 and TRBJ2-2; TCRdb outputs TRBD2, but without DNA this stays unchecked. For CDR1 and CDR2, the germline V gene lists SGHVS and FNYEAQ. The CDR3 has 18 amino acids, counting the end cysteine and phenylalanine. The entry carries no DNA sequence.